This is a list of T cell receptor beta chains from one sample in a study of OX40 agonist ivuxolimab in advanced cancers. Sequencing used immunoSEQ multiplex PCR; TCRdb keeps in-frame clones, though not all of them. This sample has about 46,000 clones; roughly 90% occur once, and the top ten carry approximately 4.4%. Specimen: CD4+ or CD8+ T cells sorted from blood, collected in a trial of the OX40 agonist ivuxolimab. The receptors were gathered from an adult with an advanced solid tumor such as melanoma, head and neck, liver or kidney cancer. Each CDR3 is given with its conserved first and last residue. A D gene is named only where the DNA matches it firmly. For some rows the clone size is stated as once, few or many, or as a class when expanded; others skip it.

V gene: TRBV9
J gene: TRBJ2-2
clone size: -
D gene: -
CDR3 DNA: TGTGCCAGCAGCGTAGCTCCTGGATCAGGGTGGGAAACCGGGGAGCTGTTTTTT
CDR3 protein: CASSVAPGSGWETGELFF

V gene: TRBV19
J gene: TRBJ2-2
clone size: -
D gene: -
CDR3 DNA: TGTGCCAGTATGTGGGGGTCTCTAAACACCGGGGAGCTGTTTTTT
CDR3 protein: CASMWGSLNTGELFF

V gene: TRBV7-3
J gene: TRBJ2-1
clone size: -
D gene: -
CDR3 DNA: TGTGCCAGCAGCCTCTTAGCGCATAGCTCCTACAATGAGCAGTTCTTC
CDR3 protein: CASSLLAHSSYNEQFF

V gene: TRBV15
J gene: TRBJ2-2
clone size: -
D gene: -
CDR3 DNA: TGTGCCAAACATTGGCAGGGGAACACCGGGGAGCTGTTTTTT
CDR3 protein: CAKHWQGNTGELFF

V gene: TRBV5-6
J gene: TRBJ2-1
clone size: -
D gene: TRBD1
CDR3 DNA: TGTGCCAGCGACAGGGGGACTGAGCAGTTCTTC
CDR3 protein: CASDRGTEQFF

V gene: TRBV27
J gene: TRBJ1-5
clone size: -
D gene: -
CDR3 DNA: TGTGCCAGCAGTGTGATGGGGGTTAGCAATCAGCCCCAGCATTTT
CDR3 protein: CASSVMGVSNQPQHF

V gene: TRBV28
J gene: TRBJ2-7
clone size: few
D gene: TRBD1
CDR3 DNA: TGTGCCAGCGCCCTTAGGACAGGGGGCTGGAACGAGCAGTACTTC
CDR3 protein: CASALRTGGWNEQYF

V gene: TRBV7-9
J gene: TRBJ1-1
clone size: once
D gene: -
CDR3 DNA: TGTGCCAGCTCCCCAGGGATAAGGACTGAAGCTTTCTTT
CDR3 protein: CASSPGIRTEAFF

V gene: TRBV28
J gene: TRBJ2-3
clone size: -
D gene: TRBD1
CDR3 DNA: TGTGCCAGCAGTCTACCGGGACAGGGAGGCACAGATACGCAGTATTTT
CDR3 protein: CASSLPGQGGTDTQYF

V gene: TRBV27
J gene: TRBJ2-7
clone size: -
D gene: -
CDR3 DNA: TGTGCCAGCAGTTTGGGAGGACATCTTTCCTACGAGCAGTACTTC
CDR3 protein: CASSLGGHLSYEQYF

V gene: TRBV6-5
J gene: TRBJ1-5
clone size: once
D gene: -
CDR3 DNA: TGTGCCAGCGGCAGGGCTGGCAATCAGCCCCAGCATTTT
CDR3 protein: CASGRAGNQPQHF

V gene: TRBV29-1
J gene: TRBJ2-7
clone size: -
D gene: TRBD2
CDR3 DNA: TGCAGCGTTGAAGATCGGGGGGGTAGGTACGAGCAGTACTTC
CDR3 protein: CSVEDRGGRYEQYF

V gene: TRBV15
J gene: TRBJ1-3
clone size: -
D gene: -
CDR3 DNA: TGTGCCACCAGCAGAGATCCGGGGGCTGGAAACACCATATATTTT
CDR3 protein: CATSRDPGAGNTIYF

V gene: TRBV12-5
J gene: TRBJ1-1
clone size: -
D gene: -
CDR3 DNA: TGTGCTAGTGGTTTGGAAGACGCCTATGAAGCTTTCTTT
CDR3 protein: CASGLEDAYEAFF

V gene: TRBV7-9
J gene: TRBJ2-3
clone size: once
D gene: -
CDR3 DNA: TGTGCCAGCAGCTTATTCAGGGCCACAGATACGCAGTATTTT
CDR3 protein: CASSLFRATDTQYF

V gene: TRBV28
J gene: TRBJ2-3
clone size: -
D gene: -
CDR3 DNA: TGTGCCAGCAGTTTGGGGCCAAGACGCACTACTCGCACAGATACGCAGTATTTT
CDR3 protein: CASSLGPRRTTRTDTQYF

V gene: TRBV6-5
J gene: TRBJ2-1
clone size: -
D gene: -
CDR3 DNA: TGTGCCAGCGGACTCCTCAGCTCCTACAATGAGCAGTTCTTC
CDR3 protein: CASGLLSSYNEQFF

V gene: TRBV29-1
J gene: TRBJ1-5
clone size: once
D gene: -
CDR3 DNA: TGCAGCGTTACGCAGGGGATGGGCAATCAGCCCCAGCATTTT
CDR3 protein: CSVTQGMGNQPQHF

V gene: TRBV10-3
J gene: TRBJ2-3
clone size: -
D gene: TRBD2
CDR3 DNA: TGTGCCATGGCTGGGACTAGAGTAACAGATACGCAGTATTTT
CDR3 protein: CAMAGTRVTDTQYF

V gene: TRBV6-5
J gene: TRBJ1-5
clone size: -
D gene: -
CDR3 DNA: TGTGCCAGCAGTTACTCGATGGATCAGCCCCAGCATTTT
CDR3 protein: CASSYSMDQPQHF

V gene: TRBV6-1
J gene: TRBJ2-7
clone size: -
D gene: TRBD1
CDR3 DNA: TGTGCCTCGGCCTGGGACAGCTCACACTACGAGCAGTACTTC
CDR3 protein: CASAWDSSHYEQYF

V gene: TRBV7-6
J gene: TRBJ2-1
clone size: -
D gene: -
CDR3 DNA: TGTGCCAGCAGCTTATCCGGGGTAGCGGAGGTTGCAAATGAGCAGTTCTTC
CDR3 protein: CASSLSGVAEVANEQFF